The text below deals with one T cell receptor (beta chain). The antigen is unknown. The data derive from a study of T cell responses to AZD1222 COVID-19 vaccine. Clones were sequenced by immunoSEQ multiplex PCR, and TCRdb holds only the in-frame ones, with some missing. The profile shows around 130,000 clones, around 85% of them singletons. Findings and caveats of the study: Most donors were white British and more were female, and clonal diversity was possibly underestimated. The repertoires were collected only after the peak T cell response. When two AZD1222 doses had been given, Spike-specific TCR breadth and depth rose.

The sequences come from peripheral blood, collected on day 0 of AZD1222 vaccination. The receptor was derived from an adult in good health.

CDR3 coding DNA: TGTGCCAGCAATCATAGGGGACAGGGGTATGAAAAACTGTTTTTT. Its translation is CASNHRGQGYEKLFF. The chain couples TRBV28 to TRBJ1-4; TRBD1 agrees at 10 bases. CDR1 is MDHEN, CDR2 SYDVKM, per germline. The junction had 8 bases not matched to a gene; V was cut back by 7 bases and J by 6 bases. The length of the CDR3 is 15 residues.